This T cell receptor beta chain comes out of a study of a mutant IDH1 vaccine in newly diagnosed glioma. Using immunoSEQ multiplex PCR, the repertoire was profiled, and TCRdb retains in-frame clones only, with some absent. This table holds 20,000 to 25,000 clones, roughly 91% found once. Of note for this clone: The antigen is not known.

This CDR3 is 14 amino acids long. Trimming shortened V by 4 bases and J by 3 bases, and 12 bases separated the two germline ends. Germline V lookup: CDR1 SNHLY, CDR2 FYNNEI. Time point here: week 11, during vaccination. Every single dose of the vaccine, 300 ug of mutant IDH1 20-mer peptide, came with topical imiquimod. New WHO grade 3 or 4 astrocytomas that were IDH1-mutant and ATRX-lost had been found in donors. The chain recombines TRBV2 with TRBJ1-1, with D perhaps matching TRBD1 (5 bases). The starting material was PBMCs, obtained from a glioma patient whose treatment included an IDH1 peptide vaccine. The sequence was collected from a woman between 40 and 55 years old with glioma. CDR3 residues: CASSAPWGDTEAFF. The CDR3 bases are TGTGCCAGCAGTGCCCCTTGGGGGGACACTGAAGCTTTCTTT.